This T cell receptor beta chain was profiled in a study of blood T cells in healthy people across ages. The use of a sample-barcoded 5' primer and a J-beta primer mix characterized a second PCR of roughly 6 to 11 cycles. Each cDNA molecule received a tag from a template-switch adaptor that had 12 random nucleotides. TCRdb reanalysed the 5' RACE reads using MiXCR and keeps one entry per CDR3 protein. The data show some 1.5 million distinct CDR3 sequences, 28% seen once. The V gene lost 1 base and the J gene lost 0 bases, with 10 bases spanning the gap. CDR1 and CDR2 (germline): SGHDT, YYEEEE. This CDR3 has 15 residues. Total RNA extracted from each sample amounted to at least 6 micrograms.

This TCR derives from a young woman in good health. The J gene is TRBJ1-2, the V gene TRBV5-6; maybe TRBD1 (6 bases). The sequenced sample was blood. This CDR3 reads CASSLRGRANYGYTF. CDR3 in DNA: TGTGCCAGCAGCTTGAGGGGGAGAGCTAACTATGGCTACACCTTC. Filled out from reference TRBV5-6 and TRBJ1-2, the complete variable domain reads DAGVTQSPTHLIKTRGQQVTLRCSPKSGHDTVSWYQQALGQGPQFIFQYYEEEERQRGNFPDRFSGHQFPNYSSELNVNALLLGDSALYLCASSLRGRANYGYTFGSGTRLTVV.